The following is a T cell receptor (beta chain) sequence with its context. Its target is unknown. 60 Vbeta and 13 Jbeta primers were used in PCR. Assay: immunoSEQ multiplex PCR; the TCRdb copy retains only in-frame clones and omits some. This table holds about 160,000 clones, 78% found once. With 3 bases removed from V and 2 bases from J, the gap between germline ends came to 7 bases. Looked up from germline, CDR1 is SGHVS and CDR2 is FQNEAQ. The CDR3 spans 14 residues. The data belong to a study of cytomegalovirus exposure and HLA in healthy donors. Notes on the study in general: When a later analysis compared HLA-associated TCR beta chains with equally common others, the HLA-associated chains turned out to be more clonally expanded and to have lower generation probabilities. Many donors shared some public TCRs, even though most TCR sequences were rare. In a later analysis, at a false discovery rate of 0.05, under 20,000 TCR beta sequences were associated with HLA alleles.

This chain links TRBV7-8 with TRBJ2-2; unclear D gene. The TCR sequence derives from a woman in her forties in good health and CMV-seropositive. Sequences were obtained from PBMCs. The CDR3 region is CASSLGTNTGELFF. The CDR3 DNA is TGTGCCAGCAGCTTGGGCACCAACACCGGGGAGCTGTTTTTT.